The T cell receptor (beta chain) under discussion was sequenced for a study of T cells in Graves' hyperthyroidism and ophthalmopathy. Using RNA transcripts as the source, TCR beta CDR3 regions were amplified. HTBI primers were the set used in a first-round RT-PCR of the TCR CDR3. TCRdb analysed the multiplex PCR reads with MiXCR anew, one entry per CDR3 protein. The table lists around 720,000 distinct CDR3 sequences, 35% of them singletons, with around 31% in the top ten. The germline V gene encodes CDR1 ENHRY and CDR2 SYGVKD. The CDR3 has 14 residues. The V end was cut by 10 bases, the J end by 7 bases, with 20 bases between. At least ten counts were recorded for this clonotype. Graves' hyperthyroidism was deemed stable given no ophthalmopathy progression within 18 months.

The chain couples TRBV10-3 to TRBJ1-5, with D unresolved. Sequenced input: blood. The clonotype comes from a woman in her thirties or forties with Graves' hyperthyroidism. For the CDR3, the DNA is TGTGCCACACAATCGACCGAGGGCCGGCAGCCCCAGCATTTT. Residues: CATQSTEGRQPQHF.